This TCR beta chain comes out of a study of tissue T cells after allogeneic stem cell transplantation. Broader study findings: The patient cohort was small and clinically heterogeneous, with limited sampling depth.

The repertoire was sequenced with immunoSEQ multiplex PCR; TCRdb's copy has only in-frame clones and lacks some. The sample includes about 6,300 clones, about 73% of them seen just once. CDR3 length: 15 amino acids. CDR1 is MDHEN, CDR2 SYDVKM, per germline. This clone was picked up one time. Its antigen is currently unknown. Median post-mortem interval was approximately ten hours for GI, liver, skin and lymphoid tissues. This material consisted of tissue from the rectum, taken at autopsy. The chain joins TRBV28 to TRBJ1-5; 10 nucleotides agree with TRBD1. This TCR derives from a woman aged 18-50 years with breast cancer. Here the CDR3 reads CAIRTGGHSNQPQHF. The CDR3 DNA reads TGTGCGATTCGGACAGGGGGACATAGCAATCAGCCCCAGCATTTT.